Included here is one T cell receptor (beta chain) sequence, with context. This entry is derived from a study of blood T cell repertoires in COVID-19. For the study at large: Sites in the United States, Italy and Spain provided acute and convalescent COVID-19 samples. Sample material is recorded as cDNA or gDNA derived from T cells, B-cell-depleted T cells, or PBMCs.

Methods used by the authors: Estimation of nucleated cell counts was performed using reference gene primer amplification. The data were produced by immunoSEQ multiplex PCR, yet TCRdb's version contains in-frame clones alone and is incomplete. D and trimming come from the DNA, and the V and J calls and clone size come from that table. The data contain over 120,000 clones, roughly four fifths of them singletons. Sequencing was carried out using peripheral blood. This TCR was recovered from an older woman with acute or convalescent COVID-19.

CDR3 sequence reads: CAARSSGHYEQYF. In DNA form, the CDR3 reads TGTGCCGCCAGGAGTAGCGGCCACTACGAGCAGTACTTC. This chain joins TRBV27 and TRBJ2-7; D possibly corresponds to TRBD2 (6 bases). The V end lost 11 bases, the J end lost 3 bases, and 17 bases lay between the germline ends. The CDR3 length is 13 residues. CDR1 and CDR2 from the germline V gene are MNHEY and SMNVEV (reference sequence).